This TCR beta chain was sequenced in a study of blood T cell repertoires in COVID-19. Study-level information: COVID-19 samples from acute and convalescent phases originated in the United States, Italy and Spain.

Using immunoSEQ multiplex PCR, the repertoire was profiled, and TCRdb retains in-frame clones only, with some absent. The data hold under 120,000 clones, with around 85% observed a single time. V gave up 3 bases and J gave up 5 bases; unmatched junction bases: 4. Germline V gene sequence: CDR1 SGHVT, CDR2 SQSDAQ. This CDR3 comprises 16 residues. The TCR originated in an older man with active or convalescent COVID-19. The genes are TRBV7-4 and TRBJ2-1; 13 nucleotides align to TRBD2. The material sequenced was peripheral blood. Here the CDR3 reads CASSFTSGRAHNEQFF. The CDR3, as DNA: TGTGCCAGCAGCTTTACTAGCGGGAGGGCTCACAATGAGCAGTTCTTC.